These 11 T cell receptor beta chains share one sample of origin, sequenced in a study of T-cell memory formation after mild COVID-19. Using its own MiXCR run on the 5' RACE reads, TCRdb lists one record per CDR3 protein. The sample includes hundreds of thousands of distinct CDR3 sequences, 25% to 30% of them seen just once. What was sequenced was PBMCs or a T cell subset sorted from them (not recorded which). The receptors derive from an adult woman who had mild COVID-19 (a few samples of this study predate the infection). Cell type and time point are not known.

This clonotype was detected only a few times. The CDR3 bases are TGTGCCAGTAGTATCGGGACAAAAACCCGAGGAGCTTTCTTT. It yields the protein CASSIGTKTRGAFF. This chain links TRBV19 with TRBJ1-1; TRBD1 might be the D (6 bases). The CDR3 is 14 residues long. CDR1 and CDR2 from the germline V gene are LNHDA and SQIVND (reference sequence). V gave up 3 bases and J gave up 10 bases, with 18 bases separating them.

The sample holds a few counts of this clonotype. The chain carries TRBV15 and TRBJ2-7; no firm D call. The CDR3 has 15 residues. CDR1 is LNHNV and CDR2 is YYDKDF in the germline V gene (reference sequence). The V gene lost 0 bases and the J gene lost 0 bases, with 9 bases spanning the gap. The CDR3 sequence is CATSRDQGNSYEQYF. The CDR3, as DNA: TGTGCCACCAGCAGAGATCAAGGGAACTCCTACGAGCAGTACTTC.

The chain links TRBV9 to TRBJ2-1; D gene unclear. V was clipped by 2 bases and J by 9 bases, with 12 bases between them. The CDR3 has 13 amino acids. Looked up from germline, CDR1 is SGDLS and CDR2 is YYNGEE. The CDR3 bases are TGTGCCAGCAGCGTTGGGGTAGGTACTGAGCAGTTCTTC. As protein: CASSVGVGTEQFF.

The rearrangement uses TRBV20-1 and TRBJ1-2; 7 bases fit TRBD1. V dropped 3 bases and J dropped 6; count of bases not matched to a gene: 10. The CDR3 runs 14 residues. Germline loops: CDR1 DFQATT, CDR2 SNEGSKA (reference sequence). CDR3 sequence reads: CSASGWDRTHGYTF. CDR3 coding DNA: TGCAGTGCTAGTGGATGGGACAGAACCCATGGCTACACCTTC.

This chain connects TRBV7-2 to TRBJ1-5; D might be TRBD1 (5 bases). The length of the CDR3 is 15 residues. The germline V gene encodes CDR1 SGHTA and CDR2 FQGNSA. The germline V and J ends were trimmed by 2 bases and 2 bases, with 10 bases remaining between them. CDR3 coding DNA: TGTGCCAGCAGCTTATCAGGGTGGGGCAATCAGCCCCAGCATTTT. Amino acids: CASSLSGWGNQPQHF.

This clonotype was seen a few times. This sequence joins TRBV20-1 and TRBJ2-1, with 14 nucleotides matching TRBD2. Germline V gives CDR1 DFQATT, CDR2 SNEGSKA (reference sequence). There are 13 residues in the CDR3. V lost 6 bases and J lost 9; bases outside the gene matches: 4. The chain's CDR3 is CSAGTSGSGEQFF. The CDR3 DNA is TGCAGTGCCGGGACTAGCGGGAGTGGTGAGCAGTTCTTC.

The gene calls are TRBV7-8 and TRBJ2-5; 9 positions agree with TRBD1. The CDR3 covers 17 residues. Germline-derived CDR1 and CDR2 are SGHVS and FQNEAQ. With V trimmed by 4 bases and J by 1 base, 10 bases remained unmatched. The CDR3 spells CASSSAVGTGPQETQYF. CDR3 coding DNA: TGTGCCAGCAGCTCCGCCGTGGGGACAGGGCCCCAAGAGACCCAGTACTTC. The full variable domain, in which reference TRBV7-8 and TRBJ2-5 provide the parts outside the CDR3, is GAGVSQSPRYKVAKRGQDVALRCDPISGHVSLFWYQQALGQGPEFLTYFQNEAQLDKSGLPSDRFFAERPEGSVSTLKIQRTQQEDSAVYLCASSSAVGTGPQETQYFGPGTRLLVL.

The rearrangement uses TRBV5-1 and TRBJ1-4, with a possible D match to TRBD1 (6 bases). Germline CDR1 reads SGHRS; CDR2 reads YFSETQ. The CDR3 is made up of 15 amino acids. V lost 4 bases and J lost 5, with 15 bases in between. CDR3 in amino acids: CASSPGLGGNEKLFF. DNA of the CDR3: TGCGCCAGCAGCCCCGGTTTAGGGGGGAATGAAAAACTGTTTTTT.

This clonotype was counted between two and nine times. The V call is TRBV7-3, the J call TRBJ2-7, with a tentative D call TRBD2 (5 bases). The CDR3 totals 13 residues. V was pared by 5 bases and J by 3 bases, with 11 bases between. CDR1 and CDR2 (germline): SGHTA, FQGTGA. The CDR3 DNA reads TGTGCCAGCAGCCGCGGACTTAACTACGAGCAGTACTTC. Translating gives CASSRGLNYEQYF.

J is TRBJ1-2 and V is TRBV7-2; no firm D call. The CDR3 runs to 12 residues. Per germline, CDR1 SGHTA and CDR2 FQGNSA. Trimming took off 5 bases at V and 3 bases at J, with 7 bases between the two ends. The CDR3 loop is CASSTGHYGYTF. CDR3 coding DNA: TGTGCCAGCAGCACCGGGCACTATGGCTACACCTTC.

This clonotype has a handful of counts. The chain carries TRBV6-5 and TRBJ2-1; D might be TRBD2 (6 bases). Between the trimmed V and J ends, which lost 2 bases and 3 bases, there was a span of 17 bases. The CDR3 has 17 residues. Germline V gene data show CDR1 as MNHEY and CDR2 as SVGAGI. The CDR3 sequence: CASSYLRAGMGYNEQFF. The CDR3 nucleotides are TGTGCCAGCAGTTACCTTCGGGCGGGGATGGGCTACAATGAGCAGTTCTTC.